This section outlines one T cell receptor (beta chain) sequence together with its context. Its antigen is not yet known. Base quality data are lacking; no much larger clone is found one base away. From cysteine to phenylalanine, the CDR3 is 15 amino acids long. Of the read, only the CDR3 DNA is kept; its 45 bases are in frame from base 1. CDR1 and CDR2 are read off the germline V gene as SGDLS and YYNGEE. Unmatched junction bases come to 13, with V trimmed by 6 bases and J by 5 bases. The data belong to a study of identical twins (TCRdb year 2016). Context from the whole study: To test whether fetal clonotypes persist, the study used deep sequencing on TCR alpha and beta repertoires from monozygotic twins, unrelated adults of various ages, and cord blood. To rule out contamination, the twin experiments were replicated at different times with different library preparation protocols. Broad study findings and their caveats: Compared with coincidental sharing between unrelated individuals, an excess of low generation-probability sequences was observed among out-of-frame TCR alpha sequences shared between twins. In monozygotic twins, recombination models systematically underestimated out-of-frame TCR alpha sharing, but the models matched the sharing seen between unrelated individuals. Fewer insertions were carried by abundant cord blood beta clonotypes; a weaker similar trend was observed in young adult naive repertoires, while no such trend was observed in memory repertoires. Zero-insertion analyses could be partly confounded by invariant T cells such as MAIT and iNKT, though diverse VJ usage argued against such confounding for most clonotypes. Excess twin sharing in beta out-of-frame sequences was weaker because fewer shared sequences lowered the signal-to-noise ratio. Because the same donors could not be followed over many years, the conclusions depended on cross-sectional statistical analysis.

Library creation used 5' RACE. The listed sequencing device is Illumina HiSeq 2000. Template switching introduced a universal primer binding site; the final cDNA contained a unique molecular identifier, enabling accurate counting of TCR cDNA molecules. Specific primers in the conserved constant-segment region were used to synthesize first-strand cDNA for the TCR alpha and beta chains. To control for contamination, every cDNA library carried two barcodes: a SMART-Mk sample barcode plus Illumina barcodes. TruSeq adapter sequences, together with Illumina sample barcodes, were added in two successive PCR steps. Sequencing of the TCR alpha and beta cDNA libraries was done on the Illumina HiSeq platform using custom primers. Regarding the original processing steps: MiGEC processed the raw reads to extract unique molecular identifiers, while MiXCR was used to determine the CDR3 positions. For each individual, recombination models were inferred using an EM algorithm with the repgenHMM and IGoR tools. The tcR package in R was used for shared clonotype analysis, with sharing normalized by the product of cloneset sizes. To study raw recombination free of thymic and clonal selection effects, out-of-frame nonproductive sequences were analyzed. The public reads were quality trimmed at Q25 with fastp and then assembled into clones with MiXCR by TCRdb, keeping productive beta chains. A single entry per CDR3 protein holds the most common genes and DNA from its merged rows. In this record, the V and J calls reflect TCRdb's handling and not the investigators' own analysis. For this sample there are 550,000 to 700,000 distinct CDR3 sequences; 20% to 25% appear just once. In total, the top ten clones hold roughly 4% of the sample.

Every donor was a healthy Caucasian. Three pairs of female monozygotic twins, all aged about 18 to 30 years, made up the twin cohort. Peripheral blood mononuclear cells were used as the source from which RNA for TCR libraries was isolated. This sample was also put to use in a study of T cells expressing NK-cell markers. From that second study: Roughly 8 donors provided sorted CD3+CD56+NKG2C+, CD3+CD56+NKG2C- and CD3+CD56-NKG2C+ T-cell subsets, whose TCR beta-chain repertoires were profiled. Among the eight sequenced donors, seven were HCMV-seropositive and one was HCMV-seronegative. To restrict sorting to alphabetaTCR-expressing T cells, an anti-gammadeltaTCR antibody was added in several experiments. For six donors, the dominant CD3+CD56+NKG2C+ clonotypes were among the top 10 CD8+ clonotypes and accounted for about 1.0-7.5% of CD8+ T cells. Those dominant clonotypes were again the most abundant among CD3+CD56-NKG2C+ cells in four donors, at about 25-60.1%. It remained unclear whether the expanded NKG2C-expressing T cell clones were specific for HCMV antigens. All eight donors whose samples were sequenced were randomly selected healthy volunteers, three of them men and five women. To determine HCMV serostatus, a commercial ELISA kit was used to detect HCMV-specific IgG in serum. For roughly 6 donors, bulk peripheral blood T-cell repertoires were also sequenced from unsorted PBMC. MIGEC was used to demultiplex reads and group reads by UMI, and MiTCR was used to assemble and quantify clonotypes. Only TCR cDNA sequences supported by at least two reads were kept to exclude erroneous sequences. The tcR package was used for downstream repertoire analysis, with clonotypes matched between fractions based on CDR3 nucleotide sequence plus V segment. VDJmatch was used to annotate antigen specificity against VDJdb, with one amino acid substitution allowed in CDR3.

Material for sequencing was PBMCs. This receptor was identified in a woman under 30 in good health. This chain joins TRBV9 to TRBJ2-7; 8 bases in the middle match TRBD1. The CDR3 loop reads CASNLNGRGLDEQYF. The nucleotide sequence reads TGTGCCAGCAACCTAAACGGCAGGGGGCTGGACGAGCAGTACTTC. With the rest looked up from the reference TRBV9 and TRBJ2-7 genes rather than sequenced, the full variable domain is DSGVTQTPKHLITATGQRVTLRCSPRSGDLSVYWYQQSLDQGLQFLIQYYNGEERAKGNILERFSAQQFPDLHSELNLSSLELGDSALYFCASNLNGRGLDEQYFGPGTRLTVT.